The clone carrying this T cell receptor (beta chain) was seen more than once but under ten times. The antigen is unknown. Germline loops: CDR1 SGHTA, CDR2 FQGNSA. The V gene lost 1 base and the J gene lost 5 bases, with 9 bases spanning the gap. The CDR3 is made up of 13 amino acids. The sample is drawn from a study of response to subunit inactivated influenza vaccine. Findings and limits, study-wide: It was the authors' suggestion that each seasonal influenza vaccination recruits few new T cells.

TCRdb re-called the RT-PCR reads through MiXCR, storing one row per CDR3 protein. Of roughly 670,000 distinct CDR3 sequences listed, 12% to 15% are singletons. The genes are TRBV7-2 and TRBJ2-7, with unresolved D. Sequenced material: PBMCs from blood, taken less than 15 days before vaccination. The receptor comes from a man between 45 and 60 years old who received an inactivated influenza vaccine. The DNA for the CDR3 is TGTGCCAGCAGCTTAGGAACAGAAAACGAGCAGTACTTC. Translated: CASSLGTENEQYF. Combining the CDR3 with reference TRBV7-2 and TRBJ2-7 gives the whole variable domain GAGVSQSPSNKVTEKGKDVELRCDPISGHTALYWYRQSLGQGLEFLIYFQGNSAPDKSGLPSDRFSAERTGGSVSTLTIQRTQQEDSAVYLCASSLGTENEQYFGPGTRLTVT.